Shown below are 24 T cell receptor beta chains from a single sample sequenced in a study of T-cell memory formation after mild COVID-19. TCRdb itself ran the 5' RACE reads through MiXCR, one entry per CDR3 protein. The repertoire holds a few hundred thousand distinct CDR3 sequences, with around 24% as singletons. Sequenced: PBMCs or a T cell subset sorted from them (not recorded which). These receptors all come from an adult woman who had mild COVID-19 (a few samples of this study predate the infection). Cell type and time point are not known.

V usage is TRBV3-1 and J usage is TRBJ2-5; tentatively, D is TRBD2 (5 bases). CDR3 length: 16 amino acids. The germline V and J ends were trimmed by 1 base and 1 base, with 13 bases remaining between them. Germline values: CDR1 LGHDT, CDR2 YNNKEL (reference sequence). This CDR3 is CASSQARAGVQETQYF. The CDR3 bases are TGTGCCAGCAGCCAAGCTCGGGCGGGTGTCCAAGAGACCCAGTACTTC.

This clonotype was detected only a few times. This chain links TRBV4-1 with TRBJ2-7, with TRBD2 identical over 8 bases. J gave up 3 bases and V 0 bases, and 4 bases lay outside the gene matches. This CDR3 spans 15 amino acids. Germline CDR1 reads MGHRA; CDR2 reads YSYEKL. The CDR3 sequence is CASSQDHRGGYEQYF. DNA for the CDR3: TGCGCCAGCAGCCAAGACCACCGGGGGGGCTACGAGCAGTACTTC.

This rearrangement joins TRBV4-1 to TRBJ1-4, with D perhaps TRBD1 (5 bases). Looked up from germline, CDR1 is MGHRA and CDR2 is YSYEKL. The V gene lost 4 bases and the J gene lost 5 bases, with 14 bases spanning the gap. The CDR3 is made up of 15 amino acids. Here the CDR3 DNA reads TGCGCCAGCAGCCCTCCGGGACGGCGAAATGAAAAACTGTTTTTT. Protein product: CASSPPGRRNEKLFF.

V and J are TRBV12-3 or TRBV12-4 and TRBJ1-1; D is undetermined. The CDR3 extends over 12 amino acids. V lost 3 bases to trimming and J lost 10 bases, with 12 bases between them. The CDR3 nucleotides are TGTGCCAGCAGTTTTAGCCGGGAGGGAGCTTTCTTT. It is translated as CASSFSREGAFF.

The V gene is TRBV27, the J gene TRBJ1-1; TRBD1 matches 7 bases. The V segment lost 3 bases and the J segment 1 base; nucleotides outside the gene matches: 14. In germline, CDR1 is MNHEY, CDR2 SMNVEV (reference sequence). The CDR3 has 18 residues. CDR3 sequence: CASSFLAGGGTANTEAFF. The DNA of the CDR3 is TGTGCCAGCAGTTTCTTGGCGGGAGGAGGGACAGCGAACACTGAAGCTTTCTTT.

CDR3 sequence reads: CAWEDDRSYEQYF. In DNA form, the CDR3 reads TGTGCCTGGGAGGACGATCGCTCCTACGAGCAGTACTTC. This chain links TRBV30 with TRBJ2-7; no clear D. The CDR3 runs to 13 residues. V shed 5 bases and J shed 0 bases, with 11 bases lying between them. Germline V gives CDR1 GTSNPN, CDR2 SVGIG (reference sequence).

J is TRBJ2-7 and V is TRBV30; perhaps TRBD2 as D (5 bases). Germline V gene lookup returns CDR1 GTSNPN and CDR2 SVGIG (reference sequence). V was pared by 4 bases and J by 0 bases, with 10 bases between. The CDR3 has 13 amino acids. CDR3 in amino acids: CAWKEGSSYEQYF. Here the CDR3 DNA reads TGTGCCTGGAAGGAAGGGAGCTCCTACGAGCAGTACTTC.

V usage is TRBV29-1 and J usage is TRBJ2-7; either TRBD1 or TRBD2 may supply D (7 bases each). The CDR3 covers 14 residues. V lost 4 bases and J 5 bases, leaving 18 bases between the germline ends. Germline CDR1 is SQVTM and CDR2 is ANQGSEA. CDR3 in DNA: TGCAGCGTTGTGGGGGACCAGGGGGGGAACGAGCAGTACTTC. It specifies CSVVGDQGGNEQYF.

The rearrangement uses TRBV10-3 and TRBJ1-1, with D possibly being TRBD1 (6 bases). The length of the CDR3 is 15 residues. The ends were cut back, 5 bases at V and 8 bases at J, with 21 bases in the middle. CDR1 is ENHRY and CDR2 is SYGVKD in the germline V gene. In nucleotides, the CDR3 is TGTGCCATCAGTCAAGCCCAGTACAGGGCCCGGGAAGCTTTCTTT. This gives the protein CAISQAQYRAREAFF.

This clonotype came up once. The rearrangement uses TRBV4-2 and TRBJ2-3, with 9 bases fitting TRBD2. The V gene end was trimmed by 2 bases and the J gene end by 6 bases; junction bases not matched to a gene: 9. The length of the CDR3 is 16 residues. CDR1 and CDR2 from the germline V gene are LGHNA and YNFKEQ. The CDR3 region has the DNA TGTGCCAGCAGCCAAAGACTAGCGGAGGGGGGTGATACGCAGTATTTT. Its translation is CASSQRLAEGGDTQYF.

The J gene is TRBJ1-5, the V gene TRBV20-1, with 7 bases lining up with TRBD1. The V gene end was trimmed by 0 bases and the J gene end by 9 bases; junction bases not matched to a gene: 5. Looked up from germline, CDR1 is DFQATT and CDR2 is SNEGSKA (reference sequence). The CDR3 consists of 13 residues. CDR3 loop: CSAREPDRRPQHF. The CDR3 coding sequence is TGCAGTGCTAGAGAGCCGGACAGGCGGCCCCAGCATTTT.

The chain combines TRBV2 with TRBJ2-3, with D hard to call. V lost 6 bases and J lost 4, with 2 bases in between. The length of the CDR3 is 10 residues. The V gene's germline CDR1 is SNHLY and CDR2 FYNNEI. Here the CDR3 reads CASRSDTQYF. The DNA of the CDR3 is TGTGCCAGCAGGTCAGATACGCAGTATTTT.

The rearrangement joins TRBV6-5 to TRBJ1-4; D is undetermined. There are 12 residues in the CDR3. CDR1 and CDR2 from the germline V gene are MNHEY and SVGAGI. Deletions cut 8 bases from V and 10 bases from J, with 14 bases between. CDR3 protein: CASALGKGKLFF. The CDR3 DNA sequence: TGTGCCAGCGCTCTAGGGAAAGGAAAACTGTTTTTT.

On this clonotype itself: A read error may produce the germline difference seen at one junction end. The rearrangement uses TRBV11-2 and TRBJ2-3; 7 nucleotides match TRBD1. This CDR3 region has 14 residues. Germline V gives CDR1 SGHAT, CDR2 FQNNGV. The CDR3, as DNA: TGTGCCTGCAGCTATGACAGGGCTCGAGATACGCAGTATTTT. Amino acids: CACSYDRARDTQYF. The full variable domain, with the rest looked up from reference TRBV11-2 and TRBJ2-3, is EAGVAQSPRYKIIEKRQSVAFWCNPISGHATLYWYQQILGQGPKLLIQFQNNGVVDDSQLPKDRFSAERLKGVDSTLKIQPAKLEDSAVYLCACSYDRARDTQYFGPGTRLTVL.

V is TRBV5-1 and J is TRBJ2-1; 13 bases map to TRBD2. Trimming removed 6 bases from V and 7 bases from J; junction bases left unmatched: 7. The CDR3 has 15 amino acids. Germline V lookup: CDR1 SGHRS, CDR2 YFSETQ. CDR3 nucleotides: TGCGCCAGCACCCTGACTAGCGGGGGGCCGAATGAGCAGTTCTTC. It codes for CASTLTSGGPNEQFF.

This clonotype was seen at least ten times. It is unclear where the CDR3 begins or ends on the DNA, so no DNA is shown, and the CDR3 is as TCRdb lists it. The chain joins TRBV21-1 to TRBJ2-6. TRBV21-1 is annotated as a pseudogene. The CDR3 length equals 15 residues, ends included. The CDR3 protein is CASSNVGAGANVLTF.

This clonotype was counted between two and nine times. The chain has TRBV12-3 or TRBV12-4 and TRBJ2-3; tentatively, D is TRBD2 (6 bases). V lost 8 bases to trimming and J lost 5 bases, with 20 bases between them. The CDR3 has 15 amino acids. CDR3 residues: CASGATRAGGDTQYF. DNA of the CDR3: TGTGCCAGCGGCGCCACCAGAGCGGGCGGAGATACGCAGTATTTT.

CDR3 sequence (DNA): TGTGCCACCAGTGAACCTAGCTTAGATACGCAGTATTTT. Translated: CATSEPSLDTQYF. This chain connects TRBV24-1 to TRBJ2-3; tentative D call: TRBD2 (5 bases). The CDR3 covers 13 residues. Per the germline V gene, CDR1 is KGHDR and CDR2 is SFDVKD. Trimming removed 4 bases from V and 5 bases from J, with 9 bases in between.

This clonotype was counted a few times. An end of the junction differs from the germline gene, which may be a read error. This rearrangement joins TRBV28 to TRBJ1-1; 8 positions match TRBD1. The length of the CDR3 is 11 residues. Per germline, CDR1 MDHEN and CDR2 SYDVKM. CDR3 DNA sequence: TGTGCCTGCAGGGGGCTGGGTGAAGCTTTCTTT. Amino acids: CACRGLGEAFF.

The CDR3 DNA sequence: TGTGCCAGCAGTTACGGGACAGCCCCCTCCTACAATGAGCAGTTCTTC. This translates into CASSYGTAPSYNEQFF. The chain is built from TRBV6-2 or TRBV6-3 and TRBJ2-1; 7 nucleotides agree with TRBD1. This CDR3 comprises 16 residues. CDR1 and CDR2 from the germline V gene are MNHEY and SVGEGT. The junction had 4 bases not matched to a gene; V was cut back by 2 bases and J by 0 bases.

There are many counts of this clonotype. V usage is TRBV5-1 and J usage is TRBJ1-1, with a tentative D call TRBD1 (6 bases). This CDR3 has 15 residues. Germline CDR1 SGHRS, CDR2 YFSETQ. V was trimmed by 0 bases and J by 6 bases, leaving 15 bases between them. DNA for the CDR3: TGCGCCAGCAGCTTGGGAGAGACAGGTGGAGCTGAAGCTTTCTTT. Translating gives CASSLGETGGAEAFF.

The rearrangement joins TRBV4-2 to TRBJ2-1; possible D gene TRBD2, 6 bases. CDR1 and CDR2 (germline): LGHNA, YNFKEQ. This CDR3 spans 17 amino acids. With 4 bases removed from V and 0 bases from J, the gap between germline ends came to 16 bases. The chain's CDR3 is CASSRALAGSSYNEQFF. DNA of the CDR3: TGTGCCAGCAGCCGCGCGTTGGCGGGGAGCTCCTACAATGAGCAGTTCTTC.

CDR3 protein: CASRDRQDSPLHF. CDR3 nucleotides: TGTGCCAGCAGGGACAGGCAGGATTCACCCCTCCACTTT. The chain joins TRBV6-1 to TRBJ1-6, with 7 positions matching TRBD1. V was pared by 6 bases and J by 8 bases, with 4 bases of the junction left unmatched. This CDR3 region has 13 residues. Germline V gene lookup returns CDR1 MNHNS and CDR2 SASEGT.

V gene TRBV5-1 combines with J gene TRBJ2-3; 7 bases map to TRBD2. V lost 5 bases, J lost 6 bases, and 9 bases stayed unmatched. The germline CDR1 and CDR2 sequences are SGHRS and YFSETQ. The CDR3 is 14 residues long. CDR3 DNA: TGCGCCAGCAGTCATGGACTAGAAAGCGATACGCAGTATTTT. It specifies CASSHGLESDTQYF.